This T cell receptor (beta chain) was sequenced for a study of cytomegalovirus exposure and HLA in healthy donors. Study-level information: In an early release, HLA-typed donors contributed about 80 million unique TCR sequences. General study results and limits: A later analysis showed HLA-associated TCR beta chains outstripping equally common others in clonal expansion. As a later analysis revealed, most CMV-associated TCR beta chains appeared HLA-restricted.

The germline V gene encodes CDR1 SGHTA and CDR2 FQGTGA. The CDR3 sequence is 17 residues long. With V trimmed by 0 bases and J by 0 bases, 3 bases remained unmatched. Of note for this clone: Its antigen is unknown.

PCR involved 60 Vbeta and 13 Jbeta primers. Assay used: immunoSEQ multiplex PCR; TCRdb lists only in-frame clones, some missing. This sample has around 100,000 clones; approximately 76% occur once, and the top ten carry 5% to 6%. The sequenced sample was PBMCs. V usage is TRBV7-3 and J usage is TRBJ2-1; 9 bases are shared with TRBD2. The sequence came from a woman under 30 in good health and CMV-seropositive. Here the CDR3 DNA reads TGTGCCAGCAGCTTAACGGGTAGCGGGAGCTCCTACAATGAGCAGTTCTTC. Its translation: CASSLTGSGSSYNEQFF.